This T cell receptor (beta chain) was obtained from a study of blood T cell repertoires in COVID-19. Here immunoSEQ multiplex PCR was the method, and the copy in TCRdb shows in-frame clones only, minus some. Of hundreds of thousands of clones listed, 80% to 90% are singletons. This clone is a singleton in its sample. Cohort placement rested on clinical history that participants reported themselves. This receptor was obtained from a man aged 18 to 29 who had recovered from COVID-19. Sequenced material: PBMCs or T cells enriched from blood (not recorded which).

CDR3 nucleotides: TGTGCCAGCAGCCCAGCGACTAGCGGGGGGATCGGGGAGCTGTTTTTT. Protein product: CASSPATSGGIGELFF. The chain links TRBV7-9 to TRBJ2-2; TRBD2 aligns across 13 bases. Trimming at V came to 5 bases and at J to 7 bases, leaving 7 bases not matched to a gene. CDR1 and CDR2 from the germline V gene are SEHNR and FQNEAQ (reference sequence). There are 16 residues in the CDR3.